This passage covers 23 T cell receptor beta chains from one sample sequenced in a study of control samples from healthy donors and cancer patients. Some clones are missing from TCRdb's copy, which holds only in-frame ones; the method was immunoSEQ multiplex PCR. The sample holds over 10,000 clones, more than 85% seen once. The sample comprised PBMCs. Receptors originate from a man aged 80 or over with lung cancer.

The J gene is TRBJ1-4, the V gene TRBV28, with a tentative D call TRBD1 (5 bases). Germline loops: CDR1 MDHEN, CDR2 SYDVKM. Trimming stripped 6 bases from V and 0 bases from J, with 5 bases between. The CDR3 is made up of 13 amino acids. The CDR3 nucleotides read TGTGCCAGCAGAGGGGCAACTAATGAAAAACTGTTTTTT. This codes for CASRGATNEKLFF.

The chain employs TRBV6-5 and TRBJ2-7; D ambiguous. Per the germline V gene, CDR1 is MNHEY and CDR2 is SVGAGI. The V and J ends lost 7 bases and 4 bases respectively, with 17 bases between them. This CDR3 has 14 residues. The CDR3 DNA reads TGTGCCAGCACAGACGACACCCCGGCGTACGAGCAGTACTTC. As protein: CASTDDTPAYEQYF.

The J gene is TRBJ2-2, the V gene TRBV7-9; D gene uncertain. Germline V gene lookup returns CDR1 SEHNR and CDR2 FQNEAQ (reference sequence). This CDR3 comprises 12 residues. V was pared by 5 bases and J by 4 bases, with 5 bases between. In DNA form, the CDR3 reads TGTGCCAGCAGCCTACTCACCGGGGAGCTGTTTTTT. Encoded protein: CASSLLTGELFF.

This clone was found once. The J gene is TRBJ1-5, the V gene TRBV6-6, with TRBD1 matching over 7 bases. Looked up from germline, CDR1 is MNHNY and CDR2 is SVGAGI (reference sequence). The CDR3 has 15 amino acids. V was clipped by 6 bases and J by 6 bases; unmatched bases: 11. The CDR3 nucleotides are TGTGCCAGCAGCCCTGGACAGGCCGCGGGTCAGCCCCAGCATTTT. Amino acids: CASSPGQAAGQPQHF.

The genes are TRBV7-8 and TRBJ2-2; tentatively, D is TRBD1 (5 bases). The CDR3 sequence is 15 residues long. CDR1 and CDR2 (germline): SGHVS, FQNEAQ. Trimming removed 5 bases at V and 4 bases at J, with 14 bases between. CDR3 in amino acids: CASSIKTASTGELFF. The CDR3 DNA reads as TGTGCCAGCAGCATAAAGACAGCCAGCACCGGGGAGCTGTTTTTT.

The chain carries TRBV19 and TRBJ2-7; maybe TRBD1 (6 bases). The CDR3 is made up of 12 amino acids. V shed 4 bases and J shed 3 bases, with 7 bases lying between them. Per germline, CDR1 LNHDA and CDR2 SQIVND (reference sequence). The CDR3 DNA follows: TGTGCCAGTAGTAGCAGGGGCTACGAGCAGTACTTC. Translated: CASSSRGYEQYF.

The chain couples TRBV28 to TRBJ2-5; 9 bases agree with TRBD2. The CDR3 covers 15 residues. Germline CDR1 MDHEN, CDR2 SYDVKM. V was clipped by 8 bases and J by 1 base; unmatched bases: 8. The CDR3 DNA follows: TGTGCCAGCCCCCCGAGCGGGGGGTCCCAAGAGACCCAGTACTTC. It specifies CASPPSGGSQETQYF.

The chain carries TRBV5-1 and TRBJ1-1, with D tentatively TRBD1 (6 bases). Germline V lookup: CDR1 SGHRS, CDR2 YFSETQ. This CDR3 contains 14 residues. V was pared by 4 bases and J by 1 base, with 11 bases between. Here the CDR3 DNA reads TGCGCCAGCAGCCCGCAGACAGGGAACACTGAAGCTTTCTTT. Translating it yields CASSPQTGNTEAFF.

The CDR3 coding sequence is TGTGCCAGCAGCTTCCCCGACATTAACTATGGCTACACCTTC. Translation gives CASSFPDINYGYTF. This chain uses TRBV7-9 with TRBJ1-2; D remains unclear. The V end was cut by 3 bases, the J end by 1 base, with 9 bases between. This CDR3 region has 14 residues. Looked up from germline, CDR1 is SEHNR and CDR2 is FQNEAQ (reference sequence).

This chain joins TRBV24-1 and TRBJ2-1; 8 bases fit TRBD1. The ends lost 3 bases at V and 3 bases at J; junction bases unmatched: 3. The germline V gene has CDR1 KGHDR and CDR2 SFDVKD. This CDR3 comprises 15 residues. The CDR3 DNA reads TGTGCCACCAGTGATCCACAGGGGGACTACAATGAGCAGTTCTTC. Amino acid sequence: CATSDPQGDYNEQFF.

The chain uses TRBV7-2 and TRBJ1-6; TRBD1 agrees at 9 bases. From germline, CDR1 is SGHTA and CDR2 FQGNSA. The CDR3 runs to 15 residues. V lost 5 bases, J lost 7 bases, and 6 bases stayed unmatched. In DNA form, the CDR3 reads TGTGCCAGCAGCCCCGACAGGGGGAAGAATTCACCCCTCCACTTT. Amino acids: CASSPDRGKNSPLHF.

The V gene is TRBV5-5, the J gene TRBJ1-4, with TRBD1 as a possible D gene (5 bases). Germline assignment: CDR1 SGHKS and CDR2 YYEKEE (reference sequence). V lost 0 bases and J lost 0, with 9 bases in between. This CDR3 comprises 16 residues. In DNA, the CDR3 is TGTGCCAGCAGCTTGGGATTAGGGGCAACTAATGAAAAACTGTTTTTT. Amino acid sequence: CASSLGLGATNEKLFF.

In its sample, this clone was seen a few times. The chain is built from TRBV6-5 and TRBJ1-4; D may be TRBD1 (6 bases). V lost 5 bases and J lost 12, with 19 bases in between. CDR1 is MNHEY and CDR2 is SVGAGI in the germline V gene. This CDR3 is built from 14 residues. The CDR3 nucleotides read TGTGCCAGCAGTACACGGGCAGGGGCGAGGGAACTGTTTTTT. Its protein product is CASSTRAGARELFF.

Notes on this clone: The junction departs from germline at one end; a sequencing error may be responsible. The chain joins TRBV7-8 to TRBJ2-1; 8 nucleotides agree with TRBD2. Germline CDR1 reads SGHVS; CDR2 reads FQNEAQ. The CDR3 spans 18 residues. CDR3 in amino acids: CASSSPRVSGVRYDEQFF. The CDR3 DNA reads TGTGCCAGCAGCTCCCCCAGGGTTAGCGGGGTCCGCTACGATGAGCAGTTCTTC.

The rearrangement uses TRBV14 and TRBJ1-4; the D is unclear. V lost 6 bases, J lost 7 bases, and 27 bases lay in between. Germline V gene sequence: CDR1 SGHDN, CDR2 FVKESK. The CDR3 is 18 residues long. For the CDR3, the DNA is TGTGCCAGCAGTCGAAATCGGGCGGGAAGGGATGTTTTTGAAAAACTGTTTTTT. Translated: CASSRNRAGRDVFEKLFF.

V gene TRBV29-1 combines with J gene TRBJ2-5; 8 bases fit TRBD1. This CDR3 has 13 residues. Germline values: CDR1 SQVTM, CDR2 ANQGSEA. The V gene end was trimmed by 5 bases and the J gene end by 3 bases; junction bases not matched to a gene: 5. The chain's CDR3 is CSVWTGRKETQYF. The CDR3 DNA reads TGCAGCGTTTGGACAGGGAGAAAAGAGACCCAGTACTTC.

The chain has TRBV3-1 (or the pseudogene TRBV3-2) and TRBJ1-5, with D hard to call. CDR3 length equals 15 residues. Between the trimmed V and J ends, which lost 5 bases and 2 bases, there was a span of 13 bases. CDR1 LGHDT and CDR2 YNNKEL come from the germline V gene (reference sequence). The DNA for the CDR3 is TGTGCCAGCAGCTTTGACATCGGAGGCAATCAGCCCCAGCATTTT. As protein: CASSFDIGGNQPQHF.

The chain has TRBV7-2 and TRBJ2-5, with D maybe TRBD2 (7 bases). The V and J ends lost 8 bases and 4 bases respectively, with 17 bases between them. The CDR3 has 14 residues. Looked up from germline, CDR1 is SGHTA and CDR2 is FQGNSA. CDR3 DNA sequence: TGTGCCAGCCGACTATTCGGGGGGCGAGAGACCCAGTACTTC. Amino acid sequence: CASRLFGGRETQYF.

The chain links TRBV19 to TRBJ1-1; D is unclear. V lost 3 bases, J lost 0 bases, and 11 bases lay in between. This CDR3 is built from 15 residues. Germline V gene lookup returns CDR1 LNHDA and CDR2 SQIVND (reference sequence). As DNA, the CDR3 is TGTGCCAGTAGTATCCCGCAGTCCATGAACACTGAAGCTTTCTTT. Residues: CASSIPQSMNTEAFF.

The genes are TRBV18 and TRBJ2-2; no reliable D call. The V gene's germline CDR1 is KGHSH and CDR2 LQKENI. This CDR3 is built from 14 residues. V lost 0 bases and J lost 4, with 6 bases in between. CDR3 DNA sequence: TGTGCCAGCTCACCACCTTCGGTCACCGGGGAGCTGTTTTTT. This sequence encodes CASSPPSVTGELFF.

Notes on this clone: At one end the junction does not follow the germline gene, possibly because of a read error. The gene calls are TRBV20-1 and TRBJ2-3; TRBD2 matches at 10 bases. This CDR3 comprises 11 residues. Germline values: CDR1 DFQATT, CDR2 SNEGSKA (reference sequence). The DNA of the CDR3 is TGTAGCGGGGGGCGGGCAGATACGCAGTATTTT. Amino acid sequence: CSGGRADTQYF.

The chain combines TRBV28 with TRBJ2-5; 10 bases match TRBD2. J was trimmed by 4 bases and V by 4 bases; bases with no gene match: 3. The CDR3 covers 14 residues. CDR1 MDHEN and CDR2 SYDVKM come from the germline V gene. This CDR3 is CASSSRTSGETQYF. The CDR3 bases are TGTGCCAGCAGTTCTCGGACTAGCGGAGAGACCCAGTACTTC.

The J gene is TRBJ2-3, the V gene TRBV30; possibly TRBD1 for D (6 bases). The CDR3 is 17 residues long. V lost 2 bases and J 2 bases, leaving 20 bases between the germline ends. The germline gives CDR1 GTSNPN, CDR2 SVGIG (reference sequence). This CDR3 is CAWSPLMPGQLTDTQYF. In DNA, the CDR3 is TGTGCCTGGAGTCCTCTTATGCCGGGACAACTCACAGATACGCAGTATTTT.